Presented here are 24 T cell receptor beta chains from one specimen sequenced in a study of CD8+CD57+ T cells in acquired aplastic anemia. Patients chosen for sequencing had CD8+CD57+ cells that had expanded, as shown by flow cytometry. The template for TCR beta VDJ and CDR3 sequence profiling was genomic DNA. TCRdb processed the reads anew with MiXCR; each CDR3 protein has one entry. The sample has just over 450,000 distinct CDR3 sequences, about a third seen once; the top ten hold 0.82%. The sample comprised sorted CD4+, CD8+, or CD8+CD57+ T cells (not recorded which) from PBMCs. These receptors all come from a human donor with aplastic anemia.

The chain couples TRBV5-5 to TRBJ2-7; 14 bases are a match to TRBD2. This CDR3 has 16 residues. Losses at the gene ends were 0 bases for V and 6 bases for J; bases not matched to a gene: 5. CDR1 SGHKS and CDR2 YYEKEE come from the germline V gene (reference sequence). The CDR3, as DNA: TGTGCCAGCAGCTTGGGACTAGCGGGAGGGCCCAGCGAGCAGTACTTC. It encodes CASSLGLAGGPSEQYF.

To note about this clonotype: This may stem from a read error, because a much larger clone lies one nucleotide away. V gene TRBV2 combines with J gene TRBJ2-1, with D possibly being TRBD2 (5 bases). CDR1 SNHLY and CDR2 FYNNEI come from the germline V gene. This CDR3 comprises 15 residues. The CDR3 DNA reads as TGTGCCAGCAGTGAATCGACTACCCCTCTCAATGGGCAGTTCTTC. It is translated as CASSESTTPLNGQFF.

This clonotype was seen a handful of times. The CDR3 DNA sequence: TGCAGTGCTGAGAAAGGGGCAGATACGCAGTATTTT. It encodes CSAEKGADTQYF. The chain couples TRBV20-1 to TRBJ2-3; D might be TRBD1 (5 bases). CDR3 length equals 12 residues. V was pared by 5 bases and J by 4 bases, with 10 bases between. The germline gives CDR1 DFQATT, CDR2 SNEGSKA (reference sequence).

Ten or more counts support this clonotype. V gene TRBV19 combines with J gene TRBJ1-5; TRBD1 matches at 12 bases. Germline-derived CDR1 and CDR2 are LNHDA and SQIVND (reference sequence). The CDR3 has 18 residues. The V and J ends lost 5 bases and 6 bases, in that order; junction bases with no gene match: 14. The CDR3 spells CASSFGTGGSQVGQPQHF. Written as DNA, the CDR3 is TGTGCCAGTAGTTTCGGGACAGGGGGCTCCCAGGTTGGTCAGCCCCAGCATTTT.

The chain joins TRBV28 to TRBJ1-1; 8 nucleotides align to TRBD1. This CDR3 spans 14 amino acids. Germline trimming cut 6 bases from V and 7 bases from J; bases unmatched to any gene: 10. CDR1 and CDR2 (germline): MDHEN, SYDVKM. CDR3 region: CASSSVDRGNEAFF. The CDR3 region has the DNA TGTGCCAGCAGCTCCGTTGACAGGGGCAATGAAGCTTTCTTT.

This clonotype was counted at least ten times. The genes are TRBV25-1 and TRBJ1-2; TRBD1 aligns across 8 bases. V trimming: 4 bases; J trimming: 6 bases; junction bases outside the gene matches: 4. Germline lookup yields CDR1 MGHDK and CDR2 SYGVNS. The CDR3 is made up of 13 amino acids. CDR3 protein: CASSAATGDGYTF. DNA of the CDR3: TGTGCCAGCAGTGCAGCGACAGGGGATGGCTACACCTTC.

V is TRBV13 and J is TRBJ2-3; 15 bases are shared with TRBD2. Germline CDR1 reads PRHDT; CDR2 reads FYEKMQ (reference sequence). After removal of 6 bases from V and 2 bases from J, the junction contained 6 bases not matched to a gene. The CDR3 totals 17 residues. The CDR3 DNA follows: TGTGCCAGCAGAGGACTAGCGGGGGGGCTAGTCACAGATACGCAGTATTTT. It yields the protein CASRGLAGGLVTDTQYF.

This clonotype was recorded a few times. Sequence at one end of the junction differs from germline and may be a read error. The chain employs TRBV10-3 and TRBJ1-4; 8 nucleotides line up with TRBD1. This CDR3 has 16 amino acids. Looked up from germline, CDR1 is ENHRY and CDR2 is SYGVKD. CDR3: CASSYHGNRGDEKLFF. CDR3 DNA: TGTGCCAGCAGTTACCACGGGAACAGGGGGGATGAAAAACTGTTTTTT.

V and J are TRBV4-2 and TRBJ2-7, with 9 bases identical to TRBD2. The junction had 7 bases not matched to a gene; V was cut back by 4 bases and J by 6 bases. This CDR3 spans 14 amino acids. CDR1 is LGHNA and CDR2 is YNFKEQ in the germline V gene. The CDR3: CASSPGLAPSEQYF. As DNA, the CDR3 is TGTGCCAGCAGCCCGGGACTAGCTCCCTCCGAGCAGTACTTC.

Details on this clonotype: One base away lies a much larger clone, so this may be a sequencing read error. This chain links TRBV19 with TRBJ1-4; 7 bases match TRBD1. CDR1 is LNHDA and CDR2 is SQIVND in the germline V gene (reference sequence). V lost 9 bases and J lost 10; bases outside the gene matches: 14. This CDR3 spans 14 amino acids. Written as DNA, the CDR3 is TGTGCCAGCGGACAGGTTGATCGAGGTGGAAAACTGTTTTTT. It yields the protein CASGQVDRGGKLFF.

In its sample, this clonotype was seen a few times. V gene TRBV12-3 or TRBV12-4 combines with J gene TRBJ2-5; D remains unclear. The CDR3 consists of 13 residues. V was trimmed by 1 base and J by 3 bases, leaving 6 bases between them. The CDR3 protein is CASSLGNKETQYF. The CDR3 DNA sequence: TGTGCCAGCAGTTTAGGCAATAAAGAGACCCAGTACTTC.

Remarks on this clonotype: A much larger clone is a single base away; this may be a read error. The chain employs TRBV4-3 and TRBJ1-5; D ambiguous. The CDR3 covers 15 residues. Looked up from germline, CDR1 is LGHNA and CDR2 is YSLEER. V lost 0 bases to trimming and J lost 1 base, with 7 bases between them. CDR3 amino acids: CASSQDGYSNQPQHF. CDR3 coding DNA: TGCGCCAGCAGCCAAGACGGCTACAGCAATCAGCCCCAGCATTTT.

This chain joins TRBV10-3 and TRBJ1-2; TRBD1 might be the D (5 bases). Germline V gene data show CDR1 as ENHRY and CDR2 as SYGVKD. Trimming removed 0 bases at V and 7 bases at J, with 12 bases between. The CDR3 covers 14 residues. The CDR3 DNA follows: TGTGCCATCAGTGAGTCCCGACAGAGCTGTGGCTACACCTTC. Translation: CAISESRQSCGYTF.

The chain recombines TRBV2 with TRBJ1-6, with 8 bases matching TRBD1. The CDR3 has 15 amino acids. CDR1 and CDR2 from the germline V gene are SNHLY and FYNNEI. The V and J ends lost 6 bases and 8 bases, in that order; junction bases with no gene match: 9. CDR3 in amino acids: CASSDLKTGDSPLHF. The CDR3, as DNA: TGTGCCAGCAGCGACCTCAAGACAGGGGATTCACCCCTCCACTTT.

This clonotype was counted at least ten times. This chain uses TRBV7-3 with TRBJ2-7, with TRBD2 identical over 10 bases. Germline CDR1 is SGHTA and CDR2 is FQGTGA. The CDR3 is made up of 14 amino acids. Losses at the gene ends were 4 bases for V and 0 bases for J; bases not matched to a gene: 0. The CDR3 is CASSSSGSSYEQYF. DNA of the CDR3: TGTGCCAGCAGCTCTAGCGGGAGCTCCTACGAGCAGTACTTC.

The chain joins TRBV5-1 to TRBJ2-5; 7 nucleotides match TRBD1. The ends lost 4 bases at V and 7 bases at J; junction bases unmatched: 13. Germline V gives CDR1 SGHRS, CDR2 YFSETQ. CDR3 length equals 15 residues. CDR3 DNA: TGCGCCAGCAGCCTCGGGACAGCGGACCTTTCGACCCAGTACTTC. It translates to CASSLGTADLSTQYF.

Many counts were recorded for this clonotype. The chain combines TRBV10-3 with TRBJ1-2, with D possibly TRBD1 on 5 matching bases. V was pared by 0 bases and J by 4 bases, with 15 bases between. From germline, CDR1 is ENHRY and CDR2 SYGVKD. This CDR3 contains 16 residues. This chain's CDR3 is CAISESTGTVRYGYTF. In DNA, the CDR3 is TGTGCCATCAGTGAGTCGACCGGGACTGTCCGCTATGGCTACACCTTC.

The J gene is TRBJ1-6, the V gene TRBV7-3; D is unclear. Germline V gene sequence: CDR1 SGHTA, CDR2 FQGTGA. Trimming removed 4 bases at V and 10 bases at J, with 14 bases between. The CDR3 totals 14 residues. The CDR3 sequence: CASSWSDLGSPLHF. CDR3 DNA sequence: TGTGCCAGCAGCTGGTCCGATCTTGGCTCACCCCTCCACTTT.

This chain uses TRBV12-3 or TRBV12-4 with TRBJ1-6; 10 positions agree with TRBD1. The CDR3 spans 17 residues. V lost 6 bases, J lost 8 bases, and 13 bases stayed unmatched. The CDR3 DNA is TGTGCCAGCAGGTTACGGGGGACAGGGGCCACCCATTCACCCCTCCACTTT. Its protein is CASRLRGTGATHSPLHF.

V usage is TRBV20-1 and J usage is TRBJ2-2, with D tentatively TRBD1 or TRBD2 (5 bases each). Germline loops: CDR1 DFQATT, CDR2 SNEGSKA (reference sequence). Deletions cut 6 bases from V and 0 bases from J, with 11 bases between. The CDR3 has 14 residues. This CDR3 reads CSAAGTTNTGELFF. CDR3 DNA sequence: TGCAGTGCCGCCGGGACCACGAACACCGGGGAGCTGTTTTTT.

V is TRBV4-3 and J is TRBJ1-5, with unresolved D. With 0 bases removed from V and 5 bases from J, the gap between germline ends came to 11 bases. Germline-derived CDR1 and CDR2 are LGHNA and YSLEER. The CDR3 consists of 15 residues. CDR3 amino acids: CASSQDPGSDQPQHF. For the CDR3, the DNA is TGCGCCAGCAGCCAAGACCCGGGGAGCGATCAGCCCCAGCATTTT.

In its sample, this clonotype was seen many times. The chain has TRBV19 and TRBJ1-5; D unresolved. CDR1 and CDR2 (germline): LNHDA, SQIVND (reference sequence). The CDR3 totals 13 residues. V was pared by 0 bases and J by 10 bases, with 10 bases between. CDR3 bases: TGTGCCAGTAGTATAGATCCCGACAATCCCCAGCATTTT. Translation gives CASSIDPDNPQHF.

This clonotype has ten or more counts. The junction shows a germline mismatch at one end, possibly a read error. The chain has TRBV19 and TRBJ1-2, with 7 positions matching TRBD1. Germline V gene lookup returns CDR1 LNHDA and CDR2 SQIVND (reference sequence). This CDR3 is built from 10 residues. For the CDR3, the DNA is TGTGCCAGTAGTAGATCGGGACAGAAGTTC. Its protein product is CASSRSGQKF.

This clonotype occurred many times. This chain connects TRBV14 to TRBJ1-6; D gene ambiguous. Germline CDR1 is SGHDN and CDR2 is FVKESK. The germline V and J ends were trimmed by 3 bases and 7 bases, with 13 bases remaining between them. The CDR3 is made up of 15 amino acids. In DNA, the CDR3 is TGTGCCAGCAGCCAGGCTCAAAGACCCAATTCACCCCTCCACTTT. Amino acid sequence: CASSQAQRPNSPLHF. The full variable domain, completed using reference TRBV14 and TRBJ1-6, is EAGVTQFPSHSVIEKGQTVTLRCDPISGHDNLYWYRRVMGKEIKFLLHFVKESKQDESGMPNNRFLAERTGGTYSTLKVQPAELEDSGVYFCASSQAQRPNSPLHFGNGTRLTVT.